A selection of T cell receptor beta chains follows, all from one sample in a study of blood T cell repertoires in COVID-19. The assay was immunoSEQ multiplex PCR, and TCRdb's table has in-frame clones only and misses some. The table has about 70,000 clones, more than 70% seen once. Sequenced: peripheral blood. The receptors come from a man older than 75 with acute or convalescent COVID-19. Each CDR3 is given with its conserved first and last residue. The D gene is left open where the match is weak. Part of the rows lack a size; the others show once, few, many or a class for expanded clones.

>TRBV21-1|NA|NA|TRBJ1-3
CASSKECRTGYSGNTIYF
TGTGCCAGCAGCAAAGAGTGTCGGACAGGCTACTCTGGAAACACCATATATTTT
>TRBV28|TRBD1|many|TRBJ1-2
CASSPYMGRQGVRDYGYTF
TGTGCCAGCAGCCCATATATGGGAAGACAGGGAGTACGGGACTATGGCTACACCTTC
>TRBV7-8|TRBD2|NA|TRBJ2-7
CASSPGGNHEQYF
TGTGCCAGCAGCCCCGGGGGGAACCACGAGCAGTACTTC
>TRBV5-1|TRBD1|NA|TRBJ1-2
CASSFRQGAHGGHGYTF
TGCGCCAGCAGCTTTAGACAGGGGGCCCACGGAGGTCATGGCTACACCTTC
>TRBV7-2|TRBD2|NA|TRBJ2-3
CASSLSGGHSTDTQYF
TGTGCCAGCAGCCTTAGCGGGGGGCATAGCACAGATACGCAGTATTTT
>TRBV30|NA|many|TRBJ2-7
CAWSVSGNYEQYF
TGTGCCTGGAGTGTTTCAGGGAACTACGAGCAGTACTTC
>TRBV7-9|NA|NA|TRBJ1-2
CASSLAIGNWRDYGYTF
TGTGCCAGCAGCTTAGCGATCGGGAACTGGCGGGACTATGGCTACACCTTC
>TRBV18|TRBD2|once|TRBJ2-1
CASSPRTSGTYNEQFF
TGTGCCAGCTCACCAAGGACTAGCGGGACCTACAATGAGCAGTTCTTC
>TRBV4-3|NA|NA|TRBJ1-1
CASSQDFRLMNTEAFF
TGCGCCAGCAGCCAAGATTTCAGACTTATGAACACTGAAGCTTTCTTT
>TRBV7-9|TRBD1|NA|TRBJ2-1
CASRQGQGVDEQFF
TGTGCCAGCAGACAGGGACAGGGAGTAGATGAGCAGTTCTTC
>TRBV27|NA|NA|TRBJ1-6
CASSLDGASSPLHF
TGTGCCAGCAGTTTAGATGGGGCAAGTTCACCCCTCCACTTT
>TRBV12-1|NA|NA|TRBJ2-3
CASSATTGTGSDTQYF
TGTGCCAGCAGCGCCACGACCGGGACAGGGTCCGATACGCAGTATTTT
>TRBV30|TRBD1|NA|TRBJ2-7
CACRGQGLYEQYF
TGTGCCTGCCGGGGACAGGGGCTCTACGAGCAGTACTTC
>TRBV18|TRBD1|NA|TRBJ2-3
CASSPLPGQGWRDTQYF
TGTGCCAGCTCACCACTACCGGGACAGGGATGGAGAGATACGCAGTATTTT
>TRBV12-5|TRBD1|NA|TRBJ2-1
CASGTGTTGGSYNEQFF
TGTGCTAGTGGGACAGGGACCACTGGGGGCTCCTACAATGAGCAGTTCTTC
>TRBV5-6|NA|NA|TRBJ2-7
CASSGLDLFSSYEQYF
TGTGCCAGCAGCGGCCTGGACTTATTTAGCTCCTACGAGCAGTACTTC
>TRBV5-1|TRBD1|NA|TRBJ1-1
CASSLEGARGTEAFF
TGCGCCAGCAGCTTGGAGGGGGCAAGGGGCACTGAAGCTTTCTTT
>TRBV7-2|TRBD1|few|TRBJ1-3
CASSPTTDRVHF
TGTGCCAGCAGCCCTACCACCGACAGGGTACATTTT
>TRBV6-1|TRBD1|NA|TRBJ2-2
CASSEALDRSGELFF
TGTGCCAGCAGTGAGGCCCTGGACAGGTCCGGGGAGCTGTTTTTT
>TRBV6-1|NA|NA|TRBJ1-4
CASSEGGQSFATNEKLFF
TGTGCCAGCAGTGAGGGTGGACAGTCCTTTGCAACTAATGAAAAACTGTTTTTT
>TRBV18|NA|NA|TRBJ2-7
CASSPGDRYEQYF
TGTGCCAGCTCACCGGGAGACAGGTACGAGCAGTACTTC
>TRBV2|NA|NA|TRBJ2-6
CASRSPTAGANVLTF
TGTGCCAGCCGGTCCCCCACCGCTGGGGCCAACGTCCTGACTTTC
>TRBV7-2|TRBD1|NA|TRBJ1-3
CASSLVEQGSGNTIYF
TGTGCCAGCAGCTTAGTTGAACAGGGGTCTGGAAACACCATATATTTT
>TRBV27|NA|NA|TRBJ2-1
CASSFIGGGDNEQFF
TGTGCCAGCAGTTTTATAGGGGGAGGGGACAATGAGCAGTTCTTC
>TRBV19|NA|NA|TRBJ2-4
CASSTGSAKNIQYF
TGTGCCAGTAGTACAGGGTCAGCCAAAAACATTCAGTACTTC
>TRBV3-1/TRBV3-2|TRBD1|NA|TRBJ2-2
CASSQTGGLNTGELFF
TGTGCCAGCAGCCAAACAGGGGGACTGAACACCGGGGAGCTGTTTTTT
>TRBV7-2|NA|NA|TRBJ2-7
CASSLTWESEQYF
TGTGCCAGCAGCTTAACTTGGGAGAGCGAGCAGTACTTC
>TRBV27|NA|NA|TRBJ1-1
CASSLLGGIKATEAFF
TGTGCCAGCAGTTTATTGGGGGGGATTAAGGCGACTGAAGCTTTCTTT
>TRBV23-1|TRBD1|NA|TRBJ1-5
CASSHVRQGMGSNQPQHF
TGCGCCAGCAGTCATGTTAGACAGGGGATGGGTAGCAATCAGCCCCAGCATTTT
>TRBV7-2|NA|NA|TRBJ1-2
CASSLAVPNYGYTF
TGTGCCAGCAGCTTAGCCGTCCCCAACTATGGCTACACCTTC
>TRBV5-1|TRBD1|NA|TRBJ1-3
CASSWGQGGWGSLDTIYF
TGCGCCAGCAGCTGGGGACAGGGGGGCTGGGGCTCTCTGGACACCATATATTTT
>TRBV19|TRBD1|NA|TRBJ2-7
CASSIRGQGRNEQYF
TGTGCCAGTAGTATAAGGGGACAGGGGAGGAACGAGCAGTACTTC
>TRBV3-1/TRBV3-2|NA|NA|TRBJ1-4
CASSPSFSNEKLFF
TGTGCCAGCAGCCCCTCTTTCTCTAATGAAAAACTGTTTTTT
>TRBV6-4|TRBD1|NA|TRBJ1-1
CASRGTGGGNTEAFF
TGTGCCAGCAGGGGGACAGGGGGAGGAAACACTGAAGCTTTCTTT